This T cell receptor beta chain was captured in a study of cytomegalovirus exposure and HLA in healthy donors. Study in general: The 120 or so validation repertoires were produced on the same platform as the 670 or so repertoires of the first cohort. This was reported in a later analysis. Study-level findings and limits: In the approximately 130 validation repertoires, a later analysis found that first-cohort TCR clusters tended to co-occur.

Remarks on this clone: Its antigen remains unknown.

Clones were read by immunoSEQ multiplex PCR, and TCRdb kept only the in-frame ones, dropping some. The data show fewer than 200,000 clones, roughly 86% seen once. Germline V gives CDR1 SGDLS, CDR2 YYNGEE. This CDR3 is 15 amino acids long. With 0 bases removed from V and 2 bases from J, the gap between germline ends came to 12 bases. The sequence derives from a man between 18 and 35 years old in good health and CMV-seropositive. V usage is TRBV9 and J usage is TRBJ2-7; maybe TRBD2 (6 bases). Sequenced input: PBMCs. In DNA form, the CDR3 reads TGTGCCAGCAGCGTAGGGAGCGGGCTCGCCTACGAGCAGTACTTC. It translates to CASSVGSGLAYEQYF.